This T cell receptor beta chain stems from a study of blood T cell repertoires in COVID-19. Study-level information: Acute and convalescent COVID-19 specimens originated in the United States, Italy and Spain.

In the original processing: Counts of nucleated cells, estimated from reference gene primer amplification, were obtained. Assay used: immunoSEQ multiplex PCR; TCRdb lists only in-frame clones, some missing. The V and J calls and clone size come from that table; D and trimming were worked out from the DNA. Of some 220,000 clones in the sample, approximately 83% were seen once. Germline V gene data show CDR1 as MNHEY and CDR2 as SVGAGI. Trimming removed 4 bases from V and 5 bases from J, with 8 bases in between. CDR3 size: 12 residues. The V call is TRBV6-5, the J call TRBJ1-1, with D uncertain. The sequenced material came from peripheral blood. This TCR was sampled from a human donor in a cohort sampled during active COVID-19. Here the CDR3 DNA reads TGTGCCAGCAGTTTTGGAGAGACTGAAGCTTTCTTT. Translated, it gives CASSFGETEAFF.